The entry below gives a single T cell receptor (beta chain) sequence along with its context. The source of the sample is a study of T cell changes during pregnancy in multiple sclerosis. The germline gives CDR1 SNHLY, CDR2 FYNNEI. The CDR3 sequence is 16 residues long. J lost 9 bases, V lost 0 bases, and 9 bases had no gene match. Profiled with immunoSEQ multiplex PCR; TCRdb holds only in-frame clones, not every one. This sample has tens of thousands of clones, with around nine tenths found just once. The sequence was collected from a female donor in good health, enrolled as a control in a pregnancy study. The sequencing here drew on peripheral blood, taken in the first trimester of pregnancy. The chain employs TRBV2 and TRBJ2-7; 12 bases match TRBD2. The DNA for the CDR3 is TGTGCCAGCAGTGAAGCACTAGCGGGAGGTTTTGGGGGGCAGTACTTC. Protein sequence: CASSEALAGGFGGQYF.